This passage covers 24 T cell receptor beta chains from one sample sequenced in a study of T cell responses to AZD1222 COVID-19 vaccine. Clones were sequenced by immunoSEQ multiplex PCR, and TCRdb holds only the in-frame ones, with some missing. The sample carries about 85,000 clones, about 85% recorded once. The sequencing here drew on peripheral blood, taken 28 days after the second AZD1222 dose. The receptor set was obtained from an adult who received the AZD1222 COVID-19 vaccine.

The chain uses TRBV1 and TRBJ1-2; the table's TRBD1 call for D was not verified on the DNA. TRBV1 is a documented pseudogene. The CDR3 has 12 residues. CDR3 DNA sequence: TGCACCAGCAGCCTGGGACAGCCTGGCTACACCTTC. Protein: CTSSLGQPGYTF.

The rearrangement links TRBV27 to TRBJ2-3, with D maybe TRBD1 (7 bases). The V and J ends lost 2 bases and 1 base respectively, with 13 bases between them. The CDR3 extends over 16 amino acids. Germline CDR1 reads MNHEY; CDR2 reads SMNVEV (reference sequence). Here the CDR3 DNA reads TGTGCCAGCAGTTTAAGGAGGGGGCTCGGCACAGATACGCAGTATTTT. Its protein is CASSLRRGLGTDTQYF.

The V call is TRBV18, the J call TRBJ1-1; no definite D call. The CDR3 is 13 amino acids. Germline V gives CDR1 KGHSH, CDR2 LQKENI. With 1 base removed from V and 1 base from J, the gap between germline ends came to 4 bases. DNA of the CDR3: TGTGCCAGCTCACCACAGAGGAACACTGAAGCTTTCTTT. This translates into CASSPQRNTEAFF.

The chain recombines TRBV10-2 with TRBJ2-1; D could derive from TRBD1 or TRBD2 (5 bases each). Per the germline V gene, CDR1 is WSHSY and CDR2 is SAAADI. V shed 6 bases and J shed 9 bases, with 21 bases lying between them. The CDR3 runs 15 residues. Written as DNA, the CDR3 is TGCGCCAGCAGCCCTCTAAGGGAGAAGGGGACTGAGCAGTTCTTC. Protein: CASSPLREKGTEQFF.

This chain uses TRBV7-2 with TRBJ2-3; D is uncertain. With 5 bases removed from V and 0 bases from J, the gap between germline ends came to 6 bases. Germline CDR1 and CDR2: SGHTA and FQGNSA. The CDR3 runs 13 residues. CDR3 sequence reads: CASSLQSTDTQYF. The CDR3 region has the DNA TGTGCCAGCAGCCTTCAGAGCACAGATACGCAGTATTTT.

This chain uses TRBV6-5 with TRBJ2-1; 12 bases line up with TRBD1. The CDR3 runs 15 residues. Looked up from germline, CDR1 is MNHEY and CDR2 is SVGAGI. Unmatched junction bases numbered 6, after V lost 4 bases and J lost 8 bases. CDR3 protein: CASSSTGQGAHEQFF. DNA for the CDR3: TGTGCCAGCAGTTCGACGGGACAGGGGGCCCATGAGCAGTTCTTC.

The chain is built from TRBV15 and TRBJ2-5; 9 positions match TRBD1. CDR3 length equals 16 residues. V lost 5 bases, J lost 2 bases, and 9 bases stayed unmatched. Per the germline V gene, CDR1 is LNHNV and CDR2 is YYDKDF (reference sequence). The CDR3 nucleotides read TGTGCCACCAGCCTCTACAGGGGGCTATCACAAGAGACCCAGTACTTC. This gives the protein CATSLYRGLSQETQYF.

This chain connects TRBV28 to TRBJ2-1, with D possibly being TRBD1 or TRBD2 (5 bases each). The V gene's germline CDR1 is MDHEN and CDR2 SYDVKM. This CDR3 is 14 amino acids long. V lost 8 bases and J lost 0, with 11 bases in between. CDR3 sequence reads: CASRGGGSYNEQFF. The DNA of the CDR3 is TGTGCCAGCCGGGGTGGGGGCTCCTACAATGAGCAGTTCTTC.

CDR3 sequence (DNA): TGCGCCAGCAGCCCACAGGGGGACCATTCACCCCTCCACTTT. Amino acid sequence: CASSPQGDHSPLHF. The chain is built from TRBV5-1 and TRBJ1-6; 8 bases fit TRBD1. The CDR3 loop spans 14 amino acids. V dropped 4 bases and J dropped 8; count of bases not matched to a gene: 5. Germline CDR1 and CDR2: SGHRS and YFSETQ.

This chain uses TRBV5-1 with TRBJ2-5; weak D call: TRBD2 (6 bases). The germline V gene encodes CDR1 SGHRS and CDR2 YFSETQ. The V gene lost 4 bases and the J gene lost 6 bases, with 19 bases spanning the gap. The CDR3 covers 15 residues. CDR3 DNA sequence: TGCGCCAGCAGCGGGGGACTTACGGGGGTTCAGACCCAGTACTTC. Protein product: CASSGGLTGVQTQYF.

The chain has TRBV24-1 and TRBJ1-2; the D is unclear. The germline CDR1 and CDR2 sequences are KGHDR and SFDVKD. Trimming shortened V by 6 bases and J by 4 bases, and 14 bases separated the two germline ends. The CDR3 contains 14 residues. The CDR3 region has the DNA TGTGCCACCAGTACCCCAGGTTTTGGCTATGGCTACACCTTC. Translated, it gives CATSTPGFGYGYTF.

This clone has only a few counts. The chain joins TRBV6-2 or TRBV6-3 to TRBJ2-7, with 14 bases that match TRBD2. Germline V gene data show CDR1 as MNHEY and CDR2 as SVGEGT. The CDR3 extends over 14 amino acids. The trim removed 5 bases at V and 6 bases at J, leaving 3 bases unmatched. The CDR3 protein is CASSETSGRVEQYF. DNA of the CDR3: TGTGCCAGCAGTGAGACTAGCGGGAGGGTCGAGCAGTACTTC.

V usage is TRBV7-2 and J usage is TRBJ2-3; D not certain. This CDR3 spans 14 amino acids. Looked up from germline, CDR1 is SGHTA and CDR2 is FQGNSA. V was trimmed by 0 bases and J by 1 base, leaving 5 bases between them. The CDR3 sequence is CASSLAVRTDTQYF. In nucleotides, the CDR3 is TGTGCCAGCAGCTTAGCGGTTCGCACAGATACGCAGTATTTT.

This sequence joins TRBV7-2 and TRBJ1-1; D gene unclear. Germline CDR1 and CDR2: SGHTA and FQGNSA. V lost 5 bases and J lost 4, with 14 bases in between. The CDR3 loop spans 14 amino acids. For the CDR3, the DNA is TGTGCCAGCAGCCAAGATGACGGACGCACTGAAGCTTTCTTT. Translated, it gives CASSQDDGRTEAFF.

A word on this clone: Possible read error: a much larger clone is one base away. This chain links TRBV4-1 with TRBJ2-1; 8 bases agree with TRBD2. CDR3 length equals 17 residues. Germline trimming cut 11 bases from V and 8 bases from J; bases unmatched to any gene: 23. CDR1 and CDR2 (germline): MGHRA, YSYEKL. The DNA of the CDR3 is TGCGCCCGCCGCCGCCAGGACGGGACTAGAGTCGGCGATGAGCAGTTCTTC. Translated, it gives CARRRQDGTRVGDEQFF.

The chain couples TRBV10-2 to TRBJ1-1; the match to TRBD1 covers 9 bases. Losses at the gene ends were 3 bases for V and 4 bases for J; bases not matched to a gene: 6. CDR1 and CDR2 from the germline V gene are WSHSY and SAAADI. There are 15 residues in the CDR3. In DNA, the CDR3 is TGCGCCAGCAGTGACGGACAGGGGACTACCACTGAAGCTTTCTTT. This sequence encodes CASSDGQGTTTEAFF.

The chain employs TRBV28 and TRBJ2-7, with TRBD2 matching 12 bases. V shed 7 bases, J shed 6 bases, and the junction held 7 bases outside the gene matches. The germline CDR1 and CDR2 sequences are MDHEN and SYDVKM. The CDR3 contains 14 residues. Written as DNA, the CDR3 is TGTGCCAGCACCCCTAGCGGGAGGGCCGGCGAGCAGTACTTC. Translated, it gives CASTPSGRAGEQYF.

This chain uses TRBV11-3 with TRBJ1-5; TRBD1 is a possible D gene (6 bases). This CDR3 has 13 residues. Per germline, CDR1 SGHNT and CDR2 YENEEA. V was pared by 10 bases and J by 1 base, with 11 bases between. This CDR3 is CANDTGSNQPQHF. The CDR3 bases are TGTGCCAACGATACAGGGAGCAATCAGCCCCAGCATTTT.

J is TRBJ1-3 and V is TRBV10-1, with D possibly TRBD1 on 5 matching bases. This CDR3 comprises 14 residues. Germline CDR1 and CDR2: WNHNN and SYGVQD (reference sequence). The germline V and J ends were trimmed by 6 bases and 2 bases, with 11 bases remaining between them. For the CDR3, the DNA is TGCGCCAGCAGCCCCGGGGGACCTGGAAACACCATATATTTT. It yields the protein CASSPGGPGNTIYF.

V usage is TRBV5-1 and J usage is TRBJ1-1, with a tentative D call TRBD1 (6 bases). Trimming removed 4 bases from V and 0 bases from J, with 13 bases in between. In germline, CDR1 is SGHRS, CDR2 YFSETQ. This CDR3 is built from 15 residues. DNA of the CDR3: TGCGCCAGCAGCGAACGACAGGTCATGAACACTGAAGCTTTCTTT. It codes for CASSERQVMNTEAFF.

The V and J genes are TRBV6-5 and TRBJ1-1, with D perhaps TRBD1 (6 bases). The CDR3 length is 14 residues. CDR1 and CDR2 from the germline V gene are MNHEY and SVGAGI. V was pared by 7 bases and J by 1 base, with 13 bases between. The chain's CDR3 is CASKLRGQNTEAFF. The CDR3 DNA reads TGTGCCAGCAAGCTCAGGGGCCAGAACACTGAAGCTTTCTTT.

V gene TRBV6-6 combines with J gene TRBJ1-2, with 7 bases identical to TRBD1. Germline assignment: CDR1 MNHNY and CDR2 SVGAGI (reference sequence). This CDR3 spans 13 amino acids. V was pared by 6 bases and J by 7 bases, with 8 bases of the junction left unmatched. CDR3 loop: CASSPQGSGGYTF. The CDR3 bases are TGTGCCAGCAGCCCACAGGGGTCGGGTGGCTACACCTTC.

The V gene is TRBV28, the J gene TRBJ1-5; perhaps TRBD1 as D (5 bases). V shed 6 bases and J shed 1 base, with 7 bases lying between them. Looked up from germline, CDR1 is MDHEN and CDR2 is SYDVKM. The CDR3 is made up of 13 amino acids. CDR3 region: CASRWGSNQPQHF. CDR3 sequence (DNA): TGTGCCAGCAGGTGGGGGAGCAATCAGCCCCAGCATTTT.

CDR3 region: CASSPIIGTGAEQYF. CDR3 nucleotides: TGTGCCAGCAGTCCCATAATAGGGACAGGGGCCGAGCAGTACTTC. The chain recombines TRBV27 with TRBJ2-7, with 10 bases fitting TRBD1. The V segment lost 5 bases and the J segment 6 bases; nucleotides outside the gene matches: 10. Germline CDR1 MNHEY, CDR2 SMNVEV (reference sequence). This CDR3 region has 15 residues.